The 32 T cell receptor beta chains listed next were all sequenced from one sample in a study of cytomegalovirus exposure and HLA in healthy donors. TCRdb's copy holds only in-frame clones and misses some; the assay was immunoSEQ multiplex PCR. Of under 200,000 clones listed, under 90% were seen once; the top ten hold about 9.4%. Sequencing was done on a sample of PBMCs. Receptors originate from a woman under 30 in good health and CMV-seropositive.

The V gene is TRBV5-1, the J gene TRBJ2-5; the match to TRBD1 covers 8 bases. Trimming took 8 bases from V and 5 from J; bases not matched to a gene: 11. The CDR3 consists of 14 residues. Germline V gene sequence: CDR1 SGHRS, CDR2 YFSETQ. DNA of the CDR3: TGCGCCAGTACCAGCAGGGGGCTCGGGGAGACCCAGTACTTC. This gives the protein CASTSRGLGETQYF.

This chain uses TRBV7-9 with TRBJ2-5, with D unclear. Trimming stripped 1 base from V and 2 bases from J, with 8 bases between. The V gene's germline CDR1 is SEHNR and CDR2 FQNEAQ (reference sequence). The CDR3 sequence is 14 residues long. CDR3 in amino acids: CASSLEVLQETQYF. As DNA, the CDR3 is TGTGCCAGCAGCTTAGAAGTGCTACAAGAGACCCAGTACTTC.

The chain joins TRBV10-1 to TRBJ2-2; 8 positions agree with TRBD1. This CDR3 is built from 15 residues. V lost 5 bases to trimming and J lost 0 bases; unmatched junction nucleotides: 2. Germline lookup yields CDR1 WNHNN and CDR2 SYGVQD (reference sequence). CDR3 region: CASSPGGPNTGELFF. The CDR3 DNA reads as TGCGCCAGCAGTCCAGGGGGCCCGAACACCGGGGAGCTGTTTTTT.

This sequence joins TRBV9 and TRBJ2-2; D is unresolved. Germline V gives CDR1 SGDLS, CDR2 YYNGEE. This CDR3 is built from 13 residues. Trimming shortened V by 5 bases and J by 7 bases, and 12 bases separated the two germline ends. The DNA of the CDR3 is TGTGCCAGCAGTGTAATAGCCGACGGGGAGCTGTTTTTT. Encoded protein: CASSVIADGELFF. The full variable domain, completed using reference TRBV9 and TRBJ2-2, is DSGVTQTPKHLITATGQRVTLRCSPRSGDLSVYWYQQSLDQGLQFLIQYYNGEERAKGNILERFSAQQFPDLHSELNLSSLELGDSALYFCASSVIADGELFFGEGSRLTVL.

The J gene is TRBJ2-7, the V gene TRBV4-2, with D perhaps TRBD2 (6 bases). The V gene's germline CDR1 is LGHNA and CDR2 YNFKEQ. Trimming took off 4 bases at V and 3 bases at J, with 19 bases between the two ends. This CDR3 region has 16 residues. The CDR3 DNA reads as TGTGCCAGCAGCCCCTCACAGGTCGGGAGAAGCTACGAGCAGTACTTC. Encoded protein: CASSPSQVGRSYEQYF.

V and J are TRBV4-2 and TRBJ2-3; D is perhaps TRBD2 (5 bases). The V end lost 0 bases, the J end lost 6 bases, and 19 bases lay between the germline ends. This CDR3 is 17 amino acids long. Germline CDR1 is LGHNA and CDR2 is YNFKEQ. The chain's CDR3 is CASSQDLAGLAPDTQYF. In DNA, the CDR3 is TGTGCCAGCAGCCAAGATCTCGCGGGTTTGGCGCCGGATACGCAGTATTTT.

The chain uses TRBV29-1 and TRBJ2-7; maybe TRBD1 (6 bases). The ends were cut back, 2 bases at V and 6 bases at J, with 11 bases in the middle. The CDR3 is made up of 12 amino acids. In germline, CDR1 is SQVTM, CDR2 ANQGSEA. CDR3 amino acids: CSVEPGAGEQYF. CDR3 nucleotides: TGCAGCGTTGAACCAGGGGCTGGCGAGCAGTACTTC.

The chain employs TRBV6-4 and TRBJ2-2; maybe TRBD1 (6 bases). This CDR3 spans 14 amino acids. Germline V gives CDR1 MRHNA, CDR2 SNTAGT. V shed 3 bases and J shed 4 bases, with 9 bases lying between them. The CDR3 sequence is CASSEQGGTGELFF. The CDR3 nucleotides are TGTGCCAGCAGTGAACAGGGTGGCACCGGGGAGCTGTTTTTT.

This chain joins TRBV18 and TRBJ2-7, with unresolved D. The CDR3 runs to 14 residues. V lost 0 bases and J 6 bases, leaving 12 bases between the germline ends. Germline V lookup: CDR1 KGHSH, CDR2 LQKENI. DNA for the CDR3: TGTGCCAGCTCACCACCGAGCGTAAACCGCGAGCAGTACTTC. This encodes CASSPPSVNREQYF.

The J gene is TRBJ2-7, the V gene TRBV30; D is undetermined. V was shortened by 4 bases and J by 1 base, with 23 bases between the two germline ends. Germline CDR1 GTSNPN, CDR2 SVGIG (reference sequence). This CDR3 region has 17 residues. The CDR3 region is CAWTPSLGAPKSYEQYF. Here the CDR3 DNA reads TGTGCCTGGACCCCCTCCCTAGGAGCGCCGAAATCCTACGAGCAGTACTTC. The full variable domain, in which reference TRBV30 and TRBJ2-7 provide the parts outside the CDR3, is SQTIHQWPATLVQPVGSPLSLECTVEGTSNPNLYWYRQAAGRGLQLLFYSVGIGQISSEVPQNLSASRPQDRQFILSSKKLLLSDSGFYLCAWTPSLGAPKSYEQYFGPGTRLTVT.

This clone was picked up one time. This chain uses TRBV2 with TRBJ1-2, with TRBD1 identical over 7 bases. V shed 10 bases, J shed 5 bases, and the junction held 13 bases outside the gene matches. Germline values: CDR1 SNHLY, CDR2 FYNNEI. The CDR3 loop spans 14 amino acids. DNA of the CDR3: TGTGCCACCTCACGACAGGGTGTCGGATATGGCTACACCTTC. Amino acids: CATSRQGVGYGYTF.

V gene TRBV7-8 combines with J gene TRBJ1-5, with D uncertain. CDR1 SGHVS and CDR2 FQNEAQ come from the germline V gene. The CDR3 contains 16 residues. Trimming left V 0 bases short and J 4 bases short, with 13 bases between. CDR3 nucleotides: TGTGCCAGCAGCTTAGCGCGCTTTTCGGTAAATCAGCCCCAGCATTTT. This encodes CASSLARFSVNQPQHF.

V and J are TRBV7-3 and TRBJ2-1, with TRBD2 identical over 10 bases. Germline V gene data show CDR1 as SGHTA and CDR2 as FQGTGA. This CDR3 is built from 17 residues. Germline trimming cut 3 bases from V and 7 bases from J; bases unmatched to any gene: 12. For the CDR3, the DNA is TGTGCCAGCAGCTTCTCTAGCGGGAGAATCGGTCGGAATGAGCAGTTCTTC. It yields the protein CASSFSSGRIGRNEQFF. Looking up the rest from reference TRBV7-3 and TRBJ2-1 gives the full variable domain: GAGVSQTPSNKVTEKGKYVELRCDPISGHTALYWYRQSLGQGPEFLIYFQGTGAADDSGLPNDRFFAVRPEGSVSTLKIQRTERGDSAVYLCASSFSSGRIGRNEQFFGPGTRLTVL.

The CDR3 sequence is CASREVLRERSYEQYF. In DNA form, the CDR3 reads TGTGCCAGCAGGGAAGTACTGCGGGAGAGATCCTACGAGCAGTACTTC. V usage is TRBV7-6 and J usage is TRBJ2-7; 7 nucleotides agree with TRBD2. This CDR3 is built from 16 residues. J was trimmed by 1 base and V by 6 bases; bases with no gene match: 12. Germline values: CDR1 SGHVS, CDR2 FNYEAQ. The full variable domain, completed using reference TRBV7-6 and TRBJ2-7, is GAGVSQSPRYKVTKRGQDVALRCDPISGHVSLYWYRQALGQGPEFLTYFNYEAQQDKSGLPNDRFSAERPEGSISTLTIQRTEQRDSAMYRCASREVLRERSYEQYFGPGTRLTVT.

The CDR3, as DNA: TGTGCCAGCAGCCCGCTAGTCTACGAGCAGTACTTC. Residues: CASSPLVYEQYF. V usage is TRBV28 and J usage is TRBJ2-7; D is ambiguous. Germline CDR1 is MDHEN and CDR2 is SYDVKM. Trimming cost V 6 bases and J 3 bases, with 9 bases left between them. The CDR3 consists of 12 residues.

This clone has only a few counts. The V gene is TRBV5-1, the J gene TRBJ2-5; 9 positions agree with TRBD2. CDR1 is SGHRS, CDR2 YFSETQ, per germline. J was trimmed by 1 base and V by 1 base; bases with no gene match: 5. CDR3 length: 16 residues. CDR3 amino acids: CASSLTLAGLQETQYF. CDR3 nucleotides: TGCGCCAGCAGCTTGACACTAGCGGGCCTCCAAGAGACCCAGTACTTC.

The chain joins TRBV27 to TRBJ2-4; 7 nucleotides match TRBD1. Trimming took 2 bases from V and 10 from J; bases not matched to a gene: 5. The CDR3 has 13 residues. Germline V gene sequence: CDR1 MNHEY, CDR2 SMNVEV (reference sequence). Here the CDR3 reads CASSLPDRAIQYF. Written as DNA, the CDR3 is TGTGCCAGCAGTTTACCTGACAGGGCTATTCAGTACTTC.

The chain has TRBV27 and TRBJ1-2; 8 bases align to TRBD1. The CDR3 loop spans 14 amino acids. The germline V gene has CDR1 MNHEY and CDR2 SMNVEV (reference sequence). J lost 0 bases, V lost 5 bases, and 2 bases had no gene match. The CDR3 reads CASSRTGSNYGYTF. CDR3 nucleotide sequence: TGTGCCAGCAGTCGGACAGGGTCTAACTATGGCTACACCTTC.

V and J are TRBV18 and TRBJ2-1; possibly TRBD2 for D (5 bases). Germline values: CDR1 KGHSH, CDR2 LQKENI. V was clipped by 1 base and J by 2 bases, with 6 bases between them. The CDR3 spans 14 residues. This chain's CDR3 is CASSPQRAYNEQFF. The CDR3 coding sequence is TGTGCCAGCTCACCACAGAGGGCCTACAATGAGCAGTTCTTC.

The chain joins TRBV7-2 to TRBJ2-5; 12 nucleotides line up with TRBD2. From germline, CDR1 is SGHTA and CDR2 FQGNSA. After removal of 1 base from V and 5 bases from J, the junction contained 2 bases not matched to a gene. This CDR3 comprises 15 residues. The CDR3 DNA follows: TGTGCCAGCAGCTTAGAACTAGCGGGAGGTGAGACCCAGTACTTC. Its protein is CASSLELAGGETQYF. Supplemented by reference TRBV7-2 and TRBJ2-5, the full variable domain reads GAGVSQSPSNKVTEKGKDVELRCDPISGHTALYWYRQSLGQGLEFLIYFQGNSAPDKSGLPSDRFSAERTGGSVSTLTIQRTQQEDSAVYLCASSLELAGGETQYFGPGTRLLVL.

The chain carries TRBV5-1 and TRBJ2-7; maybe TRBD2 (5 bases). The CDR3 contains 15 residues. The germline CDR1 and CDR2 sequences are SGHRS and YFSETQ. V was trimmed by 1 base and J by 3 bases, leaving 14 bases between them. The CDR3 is CASSLTSGVVYEQYF. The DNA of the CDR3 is TGCGCCAGCAGCTTGACGAGCGGTGTGGTCTACGAGCAGTACTTC.

DNA of the CDR3: TGTGCCAGCAGCTCGGAGAATGCGGTCGGGGAGCTGTTTTTT. Its protein product is CASSSENAVGELFF. The chain has TRBV13 and TRBJ2-2; no definite D call. This CDR3 region has 14 residues. Germline CDR1 reads PRHDT; CDR2 reads FYEKMQ (reference sequence). Trimming stripped 4 bases from V and 7 bases from J, with 13 bases between.

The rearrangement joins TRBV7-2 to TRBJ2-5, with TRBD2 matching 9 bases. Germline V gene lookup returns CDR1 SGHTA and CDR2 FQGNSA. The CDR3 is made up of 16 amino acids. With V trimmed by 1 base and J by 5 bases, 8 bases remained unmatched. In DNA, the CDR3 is TGTGCCAGCAGCTTAGGGGGTAGCGGGAGCTATGAGACCCAGTACTTC. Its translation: CASSLGGSGSYETQYF.

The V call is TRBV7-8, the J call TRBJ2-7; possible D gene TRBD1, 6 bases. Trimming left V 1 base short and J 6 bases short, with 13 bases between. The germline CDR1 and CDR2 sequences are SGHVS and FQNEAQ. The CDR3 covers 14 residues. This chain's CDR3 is CASSLVQGKVEQYF. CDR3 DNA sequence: TGTGCCAGCAGCTTAGTACAGGGTAAGGTCGAGCAGTACTTC.

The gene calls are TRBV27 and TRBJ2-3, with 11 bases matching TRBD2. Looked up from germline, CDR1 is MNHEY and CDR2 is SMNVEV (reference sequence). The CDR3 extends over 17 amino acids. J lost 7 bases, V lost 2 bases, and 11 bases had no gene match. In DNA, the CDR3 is TGTGCCAGCAGTTTAGTAGGGCTAGCGGGAGGTGCGTATACGCAGTATTTT. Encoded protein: CASSLVGLAGGAYTQYF.

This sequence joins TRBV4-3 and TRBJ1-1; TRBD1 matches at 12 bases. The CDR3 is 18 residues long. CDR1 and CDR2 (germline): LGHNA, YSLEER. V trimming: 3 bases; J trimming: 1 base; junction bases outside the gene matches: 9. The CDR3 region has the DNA TGCGCCAGCAGCCAGTTCCCCGGGACAGGGGGCGGGAACACTGAAGCTTTCTTT. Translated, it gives CASSQFPGTGGGNTEAFF.

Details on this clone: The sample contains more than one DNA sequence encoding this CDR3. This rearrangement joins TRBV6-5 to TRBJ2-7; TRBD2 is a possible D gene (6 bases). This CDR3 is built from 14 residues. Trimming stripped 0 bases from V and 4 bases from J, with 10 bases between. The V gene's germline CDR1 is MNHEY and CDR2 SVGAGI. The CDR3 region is CASSYSGGVYEQYF. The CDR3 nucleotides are TGTGCCAGCAGTTACTCGGGGGGAGTGTACGAGCAGTACTTC.

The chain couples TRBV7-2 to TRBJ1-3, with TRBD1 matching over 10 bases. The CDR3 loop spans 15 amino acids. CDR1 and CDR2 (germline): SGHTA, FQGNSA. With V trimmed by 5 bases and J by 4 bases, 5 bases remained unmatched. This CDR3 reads CASSADRGRGNTIYF. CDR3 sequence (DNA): TGTGCCAGCAGCGCCGACAGGGGGCGAGGAAACACCATATATTTT.

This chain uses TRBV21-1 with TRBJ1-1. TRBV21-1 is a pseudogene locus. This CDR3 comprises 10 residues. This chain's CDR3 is CASRDCEAFF. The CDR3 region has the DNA TGTGCCAGCAGAGACTGTGAAGCTTTCTTT.

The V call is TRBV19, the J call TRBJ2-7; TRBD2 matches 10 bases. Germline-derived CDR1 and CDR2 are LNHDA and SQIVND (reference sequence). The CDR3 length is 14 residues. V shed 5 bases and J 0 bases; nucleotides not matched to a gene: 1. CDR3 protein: CASSLAGGSYEQYF. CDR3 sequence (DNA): TGTGCCAGTAGTTTAGCGGGAGGCTCCTACGAGCAGTACTTC.

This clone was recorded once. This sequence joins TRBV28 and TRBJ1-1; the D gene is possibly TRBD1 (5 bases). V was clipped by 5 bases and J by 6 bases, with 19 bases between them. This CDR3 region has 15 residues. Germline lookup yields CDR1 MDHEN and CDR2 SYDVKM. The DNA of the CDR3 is TGTGCCAGCAGTGAAGAAGGGGTCGGGAGCGCTGAAGCTTTCTTT. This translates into CASSEEGVGSAEAFF.

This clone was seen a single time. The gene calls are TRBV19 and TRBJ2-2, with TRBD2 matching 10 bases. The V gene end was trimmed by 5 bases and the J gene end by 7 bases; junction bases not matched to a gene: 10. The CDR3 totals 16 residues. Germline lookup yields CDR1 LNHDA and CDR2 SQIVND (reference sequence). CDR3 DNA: TGTGCCAGTAGTCTCCAAGCGGGAGGGCCTAGCGGGGAGCTGTTTTTT. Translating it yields CASSLQAGGPSGELFF.